One T cell receptor (beta chain) is described in this entry. The entry originates in a study of T cell changes during pregnancy in multiple sclerosis. Germline CDR1 reads SGHVS; CDR2 reads FNYEAQ. The CDR3 is 19 residues long. Trimming cost V 1 base and J 0 bases, with 18 bases left between them. Method: immunoSEQ multiplex PCR; TCRdb's copy keeps in-frame clones and lacks some. The sample consists of under 40,000 clones, over 80% of them appearing once. This sequence originates from a female donor with multiple sclerosis, enrolled in a pregnancy study. Material: CD8+ T cells from peripheral blood mononuclear cells, obtained before pregnancy. The genes are TRBV7-6 and TRBJ1-4; no clear D. The CDR3 sequence is CASSLEAGVSLATNEKLFF. The DNA for the CDR3 is TGTGCCAGCAGCTTAGAGGCCGGCGTCTCTCTAGCAACTAATGAAAAACTGTTTTTT.